Listed below are T cell receptor beta chains from one sample, sequenced in a study of cytomegalovirus exposure and HLA in healthy donors. Repertoires were generated with immunoSEQ multiplex PCR, while TCRdb's copy carries only in-frame clones and drops some. The sample shows fewer than 150,000 clones, 80% of them seen only once. Source material: PBMCs. These receptor sequences come from a man aged 30 to 45 in good health and CMV-seronegative. Each CDR3 is given with its conserved first and last residue. A D gene is named only where the DNA matches it firmly. Expanded clones are given a class, and other clones once, few, many or no size at all.

V	length	J	D	size	CDR3	DNA
TRBV9	18	TRBJ2-1	TRBD2	NA	CASSVEASGRRFYNEQFF	TGTGCCAGCAGCGTAGAGGCTAGCGGGAGACGATTCTACAATGAGCAGTTCTTC
TRBV9	14	TRBJ2-7	NA	NA	CASSAGQSSYEQYF	TGTGCCAGCAGCGCCGGACAGAGCTCCTACGAGCAGTACTTC
TRBV18	14	TRBJ1-2	NA	NA	CASSPKELNYGYTF	TGTGCCAGCTCACCCAAAGAGCTAAACTATGGCTACACCTTC
TRBV20-1	11	TRBJ2-1	NA	NA	CSAKQGGQQFF	TGCAGTGCTAAACAAGGGGGTCAGCAGTTCTTC
TRBV28	16	TRBJ2-7	TRBD1	NA	CASSPHSGQGAREQYF	TGTGCCAGCAGTCCACACTCGGGACAGGGGGCTCGTGAGCAGTACTTC
TRBV11-1	19	TRBJ2-7	TRBD2	NA	CASSLRGRTTSGSPDEQYF	TGTGCCAGCAGCTTACGTGGTCGTACGACTAGCGGGAGTCCCGACGAGCAGTACTTC
TRBV28	16	TRBJ1-1	TRBD1	NA	CASSPTLGTEYTEAFF	TGTGCCAGCAGTCCCACCCTAGGGACAGAGTACACTGAAGCTTTCTTT
TRBV4-1	15	TRBJ1-4	TRBD1	NA	CASSRPGQGSEKLFF	TGCGCCAGCAGCAGACCGGGACAGGGTAGTGAAAAACTGTTTTTT
TRBV5-6	15	TRBJ2-3	NA	few	CASSLPERSSYTQYF	TGTGCCAGCAGCTTGCCGGAGCGGAGTTCGTATACGCAGTATTTT
TRBV10-3	18	TRBJ1-5	TRBD1	NA	CAISEPRGTGAGDQPQHF	TGTGCCATCAGTGAGCCACGCGGGACAGGGGCTGGCGATCAGCCCCAGCATTTT
TRBV5-6	18	TRBJ1-6	NA	NA	CASSLGTVLIHYNSPLHF	TGTGCCAGCAGCTTGGGGACAGTTCTAATCCACTATAATTCACCCCTCCACTTT
TRBV5-4	15	TRBJ1-3	NA	NA	CASSSRREPGNTIYF	TGTGCCAGCAGCTCCCGCCGGGAACCGGGAAACACCATATATTTT
TRBV2	16	TRBJ2-2	TRBD1	NA	CASSITGGIDTGELFF	TGTGCCAGCAGTATCACAGGGGGCATTGACACCGGGGAGCTGTTTTTT
TRBV28	15	TRBJ2-3	NA	NA	CASSFSQTGADTQYF	TGTGCCAGCAGTTTCTCCCAAACGGGAGCAGATACGCAGTATTTT
TRBV14	11	TRBJ2-7	NA	once	CASSASYEQYF	TGTGCCAGCAGCGCGTCTTACGAGCAGTACTTC
TRBV19	18	TRBJ1-5	TRBD1	NA	CASSSGTGASVSNQPQHF	TGTGCCAGTAGTAGTGGGACAGGGGCCAGTGTGAGCAATCAGCCCCAGCATTTT
TRBV19	14	TRBJ2-1	TRBD1	NA	CASNTGTEFNEQFF	TGTGCCAGTAACACCGGGACAGAATTTAATGAGCAGTTCTTC
TRBV5-1	16	TRBJ2-1	TRBD1	NA	CASSNIGQGLNNEQFF	TGCGCCAGCAGCAATATCGGACAGGGATTAAACAATGAGCAGTTCTTC
TRBV29-1	15	TRBJ1-1	NA	NA	CSVQTRQAMNTEAFF	TGCAGCGTTCAAACTAGACAGGCGATGAACACTGAAGCTTTCTTT
TRBV5-1	18	TRBJ2-5	TRBD2	NA	CASSDPVKTSARGETQYF	TGCGCCAGCAGCGACCCCGTCAAAACTAGCGCGAGAGGCGAGACCCAGTACTTC
TRBV4-1	14	TRBJ2-3	NA	NA	CASSQYAGTDTQYF	TGCGCCAGCAGCCAATACGCAGGAACAGATACGCAGTATTTT
TRBV7-9	14	TRBJ2-5	NA	NA	CASSSPGQQETQYF	TGTGCCAGCAGCTCCCCAGGGCAGCAAGAGACCCAGTACTTC
TRBV5-1	16	TRBJ2-3	TRBD2	NA	CASSGTSGTSTDTQYF	TGCGCCAGCTCGGGGACTAGCGGGACTAGCACAGATACGCAGTATTTT
TRBV28	14	TRBJ1-2	TRBD1	NA	CASSLGQVFYGYTF	TGTGCCAGCAGTTTAGGACAGGTTTTTTATGGCTACACCTTC
TRBV19	15	TRBJ1-5	NA	NA	CASSFSGVGNQPQHF	TGTGCCAGTAGCTTCTCGGGGGTGGGCAATCAGCCCCAGCATTTT
TRBV30	15	TRBJ2-3	TRBD2	NA	CAWSWASGNQDTQYF	TGTGCCTGGAGTTGGGCAAGCGGGAACCAAGATACGCAGTATTTT
TRBV13	16	TRBJ1-6	NA	once	CASSSSDGTRYSPLHF	TGTGCCAGCAGCTCCTCAGACGGGACAAGATATTCACCCCTCCACTTT
TRBV30	14	TRBJ2-7	TRBD2	NA	CAWTFGSSGDEQYF	TGTGCCTGGACTTTCGGCTCTAGCGGAGACGAGCAGTACTTC
TRBV19	15	TRBJ1-3	NA	NA	CASSFADNSGNTIYF	TGTGCCAGTAGTTTCGCGGACAACTCTGGAAACACCATATATTTT
TRBV19	11	TRBJ2-1	TRBD2	NA	CASGGGNEQFF	TGTGCCAGCGGGGGGGGCAATGAGCAGTTCTTC
TRBV15	13	TRBJ1-1	NA	few	CATRRLRNTEAFF	TGTGCCACCAGGCGTCTTCGGAACACTGAAGCTTTCTTT
TRBV19	17	TRBJ2-1	TRBD2	NA	CASSIESSGSFGNEQFF	TGTGCCAGTAGTATAGAGTCTAGCGGGAGTTTCGGCAATGAGCAGTTCTTC
TRBV28	14	TRBJ2-7	NA	NA	CASTGGVPHYEQYF	TGTGCCAGCACCGGCGGAGTGCCGCACTACGAGCAGTACTTC
TRBV4-1	12	TRBJ1-1	NA	many	CASSQDLRKTFF	TGCGCCAGCAGCCAAGATTTGCGGAAAACTTTCTTT
TRBV5-1	14	TRBJ2-2	NA	NA	CASRDRTNTGELFF	TGCGCCAGCAGAGACAGGACGAACACCGGGGAGCTGTTTTTT
TRBV6-1	14	TRBJ1-6	NA	NA	CASRKKLIEGLLHF	TGTGCCAGCAGGAAGAAGCTTATAGAGGGTCTTCTCCACTTT
TRBV5-1	14	TRBJ1-1	NA	NA	CASSLTGMNTEAFF	TGCGCCAGCAGCTTGACAGGAATGAACACTGAAGCTTTCTTT